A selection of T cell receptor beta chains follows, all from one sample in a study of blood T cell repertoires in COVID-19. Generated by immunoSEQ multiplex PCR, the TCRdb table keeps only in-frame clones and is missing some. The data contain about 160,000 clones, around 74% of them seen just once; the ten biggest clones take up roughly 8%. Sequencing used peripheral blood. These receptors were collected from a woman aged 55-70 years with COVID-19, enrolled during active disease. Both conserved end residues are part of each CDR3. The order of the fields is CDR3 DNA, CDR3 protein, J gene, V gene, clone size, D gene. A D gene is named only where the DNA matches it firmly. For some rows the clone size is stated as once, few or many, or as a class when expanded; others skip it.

TGCGCCAGCAGCTTTACCGGGACCGCATACGGGGGGCAGTTCTTC CASSFTGTAYGGQFF TRBJ2-1 TRBV5-1 . .
TGTGCCAGCAGCTTAGGTCAGGGTCCAGCAGATACGCAGTATTTT CASSLGQGPADTQYF TRBJ2-3 TRBV13 . .
TGTGCCAGCAGTTACACAAATCAGCCCCAGCATTTT CASSYTNQPQHF TRBJ1-5 TRBV12-3/TRBV12-4 once .
TGTGCCAGCAGCCAAGAGTTGCTAGCGGGGTTGGGGGAGACCCAGTACTTC CASSQELLAGLGETQYF TRBJ2-5 TRBV3-1/TRBV3-2 . TRBD2
TGTGCCAGCAGCTTGGGGCAGCGGGGAGCAGGTACGCAGTATTTT CASSLGQRGAGTQYF TRBJ2-3 TRBV5-4 . TRBD2
TGTGCCAGCAGCTTCCTTGCGGGAGCCTACGAGGAGCAGTTCTTC CASSFLAGAYEEQFF TRBJ2-1 TRBV7-3 . TRBD2
TGTGCCAGCAGCAAAAGGACAACTAACTATGGCTACACCTTC CASSKRTTNYGYTF TRBJ1-2 TRBV21-1 . .
TGTGCCAGCAGTTTAGTCATGACAGCGAATTCACCCCTCCACTTT CASSLVMTANSPLHF TRBJ1-6 TRBV27 . .
TGTGCCAGCAGCGTCGGACAGGGGGGAATATACGAGCAGTACTTC CASSVGQGGIYEQYF TRBJ2-7 TRBV9 . TRBD1
TGCGCCAGCAGCTCACTAGCGGGAGACTCCTACGAGCAGTACTTC CASSSLAGDSYEQYF TRBJ2-7 TRBV4-3 once TRBD2
TGCGCCAGCAGCCGCCGGGAGCGGCGGGAGACCCAGTACTTC CASSRRERRETQYF TRBJ2-5 TRBV5-1 . .
TGTGCCAGCAGCCGGGGAACAGGGCTTACCTACGAGCAGTACTTC CASSRGTGLTYEQYF TRBJ2-7 TRBV7-9 . .
TGTGCCAGCAGTCAAGAGATCGGGAGGGCCGCCTACAATGAGCAGTTCTTC CASSQEIGRAAYNEQFF TRBJ2-1 TRBV3-1/TRBV3-2 . TRBD2
TGTGCCAGTAGTATAGAGGGCCGAGAAGCTTTCTTT CASSIEGREAFF TRBJ1-1 TRBV19 . .
TGTGCCACCAGCAGAGATACTAGCACAGATACGCAGTATTTT CATSRDTSTDTQYF TRBJ2-3 TRBV15 . .
TGTGCCAGCAGCTTAGAGCTCACAGGGCTTACCTCCCAAAATAATCCCCTCCACTTT CASSLELTGLTSQNNPLHF TRBJ1-6 TRBV11-2 . .
TGTGCCAGCAGCTTAGACTATGAGGGTGGCCGGAGGGGCTACACCTTC CASSLDYEGGRRGYTF TRBJ1-2 TRBV7-2 . .
TGTGCCAGCAGCTTGGGCGGCAGCCCCTTCTCTGGAAACACCATATATTTT CASSLGGSPFSGNTIYF TRBJ1-3 TRBV5-6 . .
TGTGCCAGTAGTATCATGGGGCTAACCTATGGCTACACCTTC CASSIMGLTYGYTF TRBJ1-2 TRBV19 . .
TGTGCCAGCAGTTACTTGGGAGCGGACACTGAAGCTTTCTTT CASSYLGADTEAFF TRBJ1-1 TRBV6-2/TRBV6-3 . .
TGTGCCAGCAGTTACGGGGGCCGGAACACTGAAGCTTTCTTT CASSYGGRNTEAFF TRBJ1-1 TRBV6-5 . .
TGCAGTGCTGCGGGATCCTACGAGCAGTACTTC CSAAGSYEQYF TRBJ2-7 TRBV20-1 few .
TGTGCCAGCAGCCAAGTGAGCGGGGGACCGGATGAGCAGTTCTTC CASSQVSGGPDEQFF TRBJ2-1 TRBV3-1/TRBV3-2 once TRBD2
TGTGCCAGCAGACAAAGAGGGAGGGCCGAAGAGACCCAGTACTTC CASRQRGRAEETQYF TRBJ2-5 TRBV7-8 . TRBD2
TGTGCCAGCAGAACCGGGCAGGTGGGCGGGGACGAGCACGAGCAGTACTTC CASRTGQVGGDEHEQYF TRBJ2-7 TRBV28 . .
TGCAGCGCTGGAGTTAGCGGGAGTTACAATGAGCAGTTCTTC CSAGVSGSYNEQFF TRBJ2-1 TRBV29-1 . TRBD2
TGTGCCAGTAGTATTTGGCGGACTAATGAAAAACTGTTTTTT CASSIWRTNEKLFF TRBJ1-4 TRBV19 . .
TGTGCCAGCAGCTTTAGCGGGGCAACAGATACGCAGTATTTT CASSFSGATDTQYF TRBJ2-3 TRBV13 . TRBD2
TGTGCCAGCAGCTTCTCGAGCGGGAGGGCCGATCGAGGAGATACGCAGTATTTT CASSFSSGRADRGDTQYF TRBJ2-3 TRBV7-8 . TRBD2
TGTGCCAGCAGCCCCGGACAGGGAACCGCCAATGAAAAACTGTTTTTT CASSPGQGTANEKLFF TRBJ1-4 TRBV4-2 few TRBD1
TGTGCCAGCACCGACTATAAGGCTGAGCAGTTCTTC CASTDYKAEQFF TRBJ2-1 TRBV6-5 . .
TGTGCCAGCAGCTTGGCCGGACAGGGGACCCTTTATGGCTACACCTTC CASSLAGQGTLYGYTF TRBJ1-2 TRBV5-8 . TRBD1
TGTGCCAGCAGTTTTGCTCCTCTCTGGACTAGCAGGGGGTTGGAGACCCAGTACTTC CASSFAPLWTSRGLETQYF TRBJ2-5 TRBV28 . .
TGTGCCACCAGCAGAGAAATGTCTAGCGGTCACGAGGAGTTCTTC CATSREMSSGHEEFF TRBJ2-1 TRBV15 . TRBD2
TGCGCCAGCAGCCCGGAGGGGCGGCAGGGGGCTATGACAGATACGCAGTATTTT CASSPEGRQGAMTDTQYF TRBJ2-3 TRBV5-1 . TRBD1
TGTGCCAGCAGCTTCATAGACACCTACGAGCAGTACTTC CASSFIDTYEQYF TRBJ2-7 TRBV7-9 . .
TGTGCCTCATCACCCCCGGGACTAGCGGGGTCTGGGGCCAACGTCCTGACTTTC CASSPPGLAGSGANVLTF TRBJ2-6 TRBV10-3 . TRBD2
TGTGCCAGCAGCTTAGTGGGCAGGGAAAAGTCCTACGAGCAGTACTTC CASSLVGREKSYEQYF TRBJ2-7 TRBV7-9 . .
TGTGCCAGCAGCCAAAAACGGGCTAGCGGGGGATTTGAGACCCAGTACTTC CASSQKRASGGFETQYF TRBJ2-5 TRBV3-1/TRBV3-2 . TRBD2
TGTGCCAGCAGCTTAAACAGACTGAACACTGAAGCTTTCTTT CASSLNRLNTEAFF TRBJ1-1 TRBV11-1 . .
TGTGCCAGCAGCTTACCGCTGTTTAGCGGGAGGTTGAATGAGCAGTTCTTC CASSLPLFSGRLNEQFF TRBJ2-1 TRBV7-2 few TRBD2
TGCAGCGTTGATAGGTTAAGGGGATTTTCGGGCAATGAGCAGTTCTTC CSVDRLRGFSGNEQFF TRBJ2-1 TRBV29-1 . .
TGTGCCAGCAGCTCCGGACAGGGGTACACTGAAGCTTTCTTT CASSSGQGYTEAFF TRBJ1-1 TRBV7-6 . TRBD1
TGTGCCTGGAAATACAGCATCGGTGAAGCTTTCTTT CAWKYSIGEAFF TRBJ1-1 TRBV30 . .
TGTGCCAGCTCACCACCCACAGGGGGCTCCACTGAAGCTTTCTTT CASSPPTGGSTEAFF TRBJ1-1 TRBV18 few TRBD1
TGTGCCAGCAGCCGGACGGGACAGGGTGACAATGGCTACACCTTC CASSRTGQGDNGYTF TRBJ1-2 TRBV5-8 once TRBD1
TGTGCCAGCAGGCCCAGGGGTTTCGACACCGGGGAGCTGTTTTTT CASRPRGFDTGELFF TRBJ2-2 TRBV2 few .
TGCAGCGTTGAAGGGACAGGGGGCACCGGGGAGCTGTTTTTT CSVEGTGGTGELFF TRBJ2-2 TRBV29-1 . TRBD1
TGCGCCAGCAGCTTGAACAGGGTGGTCTCCGAGCAGTACTTC CASSLNRVVSEQYF TRBJ2-7 TRBV5-1 . .
TGTGCCAGCAGTTTGAGGGACAGACGGAGCAATCAGCCCCAGCATTTT CASSLRDRRSNQPQHF TRBJ1-5 TRBV28 few TRBD1
TGTGCCAGCAGCCCATTAGAGGGTGCGGCTGAAGCTTTCTTT CASSPLEGAAEAFF TRBJ1-1 TRBV3-1/TRBV3-2 . .